The 22 T cell receptor beta chains below were found in one sample sequenced in a study of T cell responses to AZD1222 COVID-19 vaccine. Produced via immunoSEQ multiplex PCR; TCRdb's table is partial and in-frame only. The repertoire holds under 200,000 clones, with around 90% as singletons. Sequenced material: peripheral blood, taken 28 days after the second AZD1222 dose. The receptors stem from an adult who received the AZD1222 COVID-19 vaccine.

This chain connects TRBV11-1 to TRBJ1-5; D possibly corresponds to TRBD1 (5 bases). Trimming shortened V by 5 bases and J by 2 bases, and 10 bases separated the two germline ends. Germline V gene lookup returns CDR1 SGHAT and CDR2 FQDESV (reference sequence). The CDR3 spans 14 residues. The CDR3, as DNA: TGTGCCAGCAGCCGGGACGGCCGCAATCAGCCCCAGCATTTT. It yields the protein CASSRDGRNQPQHF.

This clone has just a few counts. The chain couples TRBV6-1 to TRBJ2-1; 10 bases align to TRBD2. CDR3 size: 16 residues. Germline assignment: CDR1 MNHNS and CDR2 SASEGT. The V and J ends lost 0 bases and 8 bases, in that order; junction bases with no gene match: 7. CDR3 protein: CASSEAWASGSDEQFF. The CDR3 DNA sequence: TGTGCCAGCAGTGAAGCGTGGGCTAGCGGGAGCGATGAGCAGTTCTTC.

The V gene is TRBV6-5, the J gene TRBJ2-3; a possible D gene is TRBD1 (6 bases). CDR1 MNHEY and CDR2 SVGAGI come from the germline V gene. Deletions cut 5 bases from V and 4 bases from J, with 10 bases between. The CDR3 is 13 amino acids. The CDR3 loop reads CASSLQGSDTQYF. CDR3 bases: TGTGCCAGCAGTCTACAGGGCTCAGATACGCAGTATTTT.

The genes are TRBV7-6 and TRBJ2-6, with 14 bases lining up with TRBD2. The CDR3 runs to 16 residues. Germline V gene lookup returns CDR1 SGHVS and CDR2 FNYEAQ. V gave up 8 bases and J gave up 1 base; unmatched junction bases: 1. The CDR3 is CASGTSGGSGANVLTF. DNA for the CDR3: TGTGCCAGCGGGACTAGCGGGGGTTCTGGGGCCAACGTCCTGACTTTC.

The rearrangement links TRBV5-1 to TRBJ2-1; possibly TRBD1 for D (6 bases). Trimming pared 0 bases from V and 9 bases from J, leaving 16 bases between. The germline CDR1 and CDR2 sequences are SGHRS and YFSETQ. The CDR3 runs to 15 residues. For the CDR3, the DNA is TGCGCCAGCAGCTTGGTAGGGGGTCTCCAGGGTGAGCAGTTCTTC. It specifies CASSLVGGLQGEQFF.

This chain links TRBV28 with TRBJ2-7; the D call may be TRBD1 or TRBD2 (6 bases each). Trimming pared 5 bases from V and 0 bases from J, leaving 11 bases between. The CDR3 is 14 residues long. Germline CDR1 and CDR2: MDHEN and SYDVKM. CDR3 region: CASSKGGSSYEQYF. CDR3 nucleotide sequence: TGTGCCAGCAGTAAGGGGGGAAGCTCCTACGAGCAGTACTTC.

The rearrangement uses TRBV5-1 and TRBJ2-4, with D perhaps assigned TRBD1 or TRBD2 (5 bases each). Between the trimmed V and J ends, which lost 3 bases and 0 bases, there was a span of 22 bases. The CDR3 runs to 19 residues. In germline, CDR1 is SGHRS, CDR2 YFSETQ. In DNA, the CDR3 is TGCGCCAGCAGCTGGGGCCAGAGGGCAGGCTCCCTAGCCAAAAACATTCAGTACTTC. Translated, it gives CASSWGQRAGSLAKNIQYF.

In its sample, this clone was seen once. The J gene is TRBJ2-1, the V gene TRBV5-1, with TRBD2 matching 10 bases. The CDR3 runs to 16 residues. Per the germline V gene, CDR1 is SGHRS and CDR2 is YFSETQ. V lost 4 bases, J lost 6 bases, and 10 bases stayed unmatched. CDR3 sequence: CASSIRGRTSGNEQFF. The DNA of the CDR3 is TGCGCCAGCAGCATTCGAGGTAGGACTAGCGGCAATGAGCAGTTCTTC.

This clone was seen more than once but under ten times. This sequence joins TRBV25-1 and TRBJ1-1; no firm D call. The CDR3 runs to 13 residues. CDR1 and CDR2 (germline): MGHDK, SYGVNS. Between the trimmed V and J ends, which lost 3 bases and 1 base, there was a span of 6 bases. CDR3 sequence (DNA): TGTGCCAGCAGTGATTGGGGGAACACTGAAGCTTTCTTT. Residues: CASSDWGNTEAFF. Complete variable domain (other parts from reference TRBV25-1 and TRBJ1-1): EADIYQTPRYLVIGTGKKITLECSQTMGHDKMYWYQQDPGMELHLIHYSYGVNSTEKGDLSSESTVSRIRTEHFPLTLESARPSHTSQYLCASSDWGNTEAFFGQGTRLTVV.

The J gene is TRBJ1-4, the V gene TRBV9; 8 bases line up with TRBD1. Germline CDR1 reads SGDLS; CDR2 reads YYNGEE. The trim removed 3 bases at V and 8 bases at J, leaving 9 bases unmatched. The CDR3 sequence is 15 residues long. CDR3 coding DNA: TGTGCCAGCAGCGCCCACAGGGGGGCGGGCGAAAAACTGTTTTTT. Translating it yields CASSAHRGAGEKLFF.

V gene TRBV6-4 combines with J gene TRBJ1-2; D call uncertain. Germline values: CDR1 MRHNA, CDR2 SNTAGT. The CDR3 spans 11 residues. Trimming removed 0 bases at V and 8 bases at J, with 4 bases between. The CDR3 DNA reads TGTGCCAGCAGTGACTCGAGAGGCTACACCTTC. It encodes CASSDSRGYTF.

This clone was detected once. This chain connects TRBV5-1 to TRBJ2-6; D perhaps matches TRBD1 (6 bases). The CDR3 is 15 residues long. V was cut by 4 bases and J by 1 base, with 9 bases left in between. Germline values: CDR1 SGHRS, CDR2 YFSETQ. The CDR3 DNA sequence: TGCGCCAGCAGCCAACAGGGATCTGGGGCCAACGTCCTGACTTTC. Translation gives CASSQQGSGANVLTF.

V and J are TRBV12-5 and TRBJ2-5; D remains ambiguous. CDR3 length: 12 residues. The germline gives CDR1 LGHNT, CDR2 FRNRAP. Trimming removed 6 bases at V and 5 bases at J, with 10 bases between. CDR3 loop: CASGLDRETQYF. The CDR3 DNA is TGTGCTAGTGGCCTGGACCGGGAGACCCAGTACTTC.

The chain has TRBV28 and TRBJ2-7; 7 nucleotides align to TRBD1. With V trimmed by 0 bases and J by 4 bases, 3 bases remained unmatched. From germline, CDR1 is MDHEN and CDR2 SYDVKM. The CDR3 sequence is 14 residues long. The CDR3 region is CASSLWSGQYEQYF. CDR3 coding DNA: TGTGCCAGCAGTTTATGGTCGGGACAGTACGAGCAGTACTTC.

On this clone: Other DNA sequences in this sample translate to the same CDR3. The genes are TRBV18 and TRBJ2-1; 9 bases match TRBD1. Germline CDR1 KGHSH, CDR2 LQKENI. This CDR3 is 15 amino acids long. V gave up 1 base and J gave up 3 bases; unmatched junction bases: 1. CDR3 protein: CASSPRDRVYNEQFF. The DNA for the CDR3 is TGTGCCAGCTCACCACGGGACAGGGTCTACAATGAGCAGTTCTTC.

V usage is TRBV21-1 and J usage is TRBJ2-1; TRBD1 is the table's D call, not checked against the DNA. TRBV21-1 is annotated as a pseudogene. This CDR3 has 15 amino acids. CDR3: CASSSLFAHRNEQFF. The CDR3 DNA follows: TGTGCCAGCAGCAGTCTCTTCGCACACCGCAATGAGCAGTTCTTC.

The chain carries TRBV30 and TRBJ2-5; 8 bases align to TRBD2. Losses at the gene ends were 5 bases for V and 4 bases for J; bases not matched to a gene: 12. Germline V gene data show CDR1 as GTSNPN and CDR2 as SVGIG (reference sequence). This CDR3 is built from 15 residues. Written as DNA, the CDR3 is TGTGCCTGGTCCCCGACTAGCGTTACAGGAGAGACCCAGTACTTC. It encodes CAWSPTSVTGETQYF.

Concerning this clone: Additional DNA sequences in this sample encode the identical CDR3. The chain couples TRBV28 to TRBJ2-3; 7 bases align to TRBD2. In germline, CDR1 is MDHEN, CDR2 SYDVKM. V shed 5 bases, J shed 0 bases, and the junction held 2 bases outside the gene matches. The CDR3 consists of 14 residues. The CDR3 DNA is TGTGCCAGCAGTCTCGGGGGGAGCACAGATACGCAGTATTTT. Its protein is CASSLGGSTDTQYF.

J is TRBJ2-2 and V is TRBV24-1, with unresolved D. The germline gives CDR1 KGHDR, CDR2 SFDVKD. The length of the CDR3 is 11 residues. V lost 7 bases and J lost 7, with 6 bases in between. The chain's CDR3 is CATSLVGELFF. The CDR3 DNA reads TGTGCCACCAGCCTCGTCGGGGAGCTGTTTTTT.

This clone has only a few counts. The rearrangement uses TRBV30 and TRBJ1-5; D is uncertain. Trimming stripped 0 bases from V and 3 bases from J, with 12 bases between. CDR1 is GTSNPN, CDR2 SVGIG, per germline (reference sequence). CDR3 length: 15 residues. DNA for the CDR3: TGTGCCTGGAGTGTCGTAGGCGGGATCAATCAGCCCCAGCATTTT. Its translation: CAWSVVGGINQPQHF.

This sequence joins TRBV6-2 or TRBV6-3 and TRBJ2-7; TRBD1 aligns across 9 bases. V was pared by 6 bases and J by 2 bases, with 11 bases of the junction left unmatched. CDR3 size: 16 residues. Germline V gene data show CDR1 as MNHEY and CDR2 as SVGEGT. CDR3 nucleotide sequence: TGTGCCAGCAGCGGTACAGGGGGCGTTATCCCCTACGAGCAGTACTTC. Its protein product is CASSGTGGVIPYEQYF.

The chain is built from TRBV12-3 or TRBV12-4 and TRBJ2-3; D is ambiguous. This CDR3 comprises 13 residues. Trimming removed 3 bases from V and 2 bases from J, with 6 bases in between. CDR3 amino acids: CASSFSHTDTQYF. CDR3 DNA sequence: TGTGCCAGCAGTTTTTCGCACACAGATACGCAGTATTTT.